This T cell receptor (beta chain) was identified during a study of cytomegalovirus exposure and HLA in healthy donors (dated by TCRdb to about 2017). Background on the whole study: In an earlier analysis of some 550 of the donors, under 300 Gb of sequence data and approximately 100 million unique TCR beta sequences from 180 million or so T cells were reported. To predict cytomegalovirus infection status, the study brought together high-throughput TCR immunosequencing, statistical association of individual TCRs with disease status, and machine learning. Rather than drawing on any new phenotypic data, the later analysis identified candidate immune exposures from TCR beta sequences and the way those sequences occurred across donors. An early release that covered roughly 600 HLA-typed donors contained approximately 300 gigabases of sequencing data and tens of millions of unique TCR sequences. The study profiled the T cell repertoires of 500 to 800 subjects by immunosequencing and related them to cytomegalovirus serostatus. To decide whether each TCR beta V gene segment behaved as functional or pseudogenic, an earlier analysis of some 600 of the donors relied on high-throughput TCR beta sequencing. Donor age, sex, ethnicity and CMV serostatus were compiled alongside the repertoire data. The number of donors typed differed by locus, with about 629-630 for A, B, C, DRB1 and DQB1, around 520 for DQA1, nearly 610 for DPA1, and 472 for DPB1. Roughly five DR-DQ haplotypes were handled as single units for association and clustering, since linkage in the cohort was strong. Every repertoire in the discovery cohort had been generated on one and the same sequencing platform. Of the roughly 400 genotyped donors, about 80% fell in the genetic ancestry cluster associated with self-reported Caucasian donors. The study was designed to test whether signatures of past pathogen exposure could be identified by cataloging public T cell receptors. Genome-wide SNP genotypes for about 55% of the roughly 670 donors were used in a later genetic analysis, which treated that subset as a discovery cohort. Across approximately 400 genotyped donors of the cohort, an average of approximately 220,000 unique TCR beta nucleotide sequences per donor were sequenced, and approximately 17% of those sequences were non-productive. In a later analysis, previously published TCR beta repertoires from 666 donors were re-analyzed and high-resolution HLA genotyping was added so that TCR occurrence patterns could be studied. In addition to the first cohort of 650 to 750 subjects, a separate validation cohort of approximately 130 different subjects was used. Class I and class II HLA loci were covered by the typing at four-digit resolution.

Regarding this clone: No cognate antigen has been identified for it. Base-call qualities are not available, and no considerably larger clone is one nucleotide away.

The CDR3, from cysteine to phenylalanine, totals 17 residues. Only CDR3 DNA remains: 51 bases, in frame from the first base. V loses 4 bases of germline sequence and J loses 5 bases, and the interval between the two ends is 23 bases. CDR1 and CDR2 were assigned from the germline V gene as SGHDT and YYEEEE. The receptor library was made with the immunoSEQ multiplex PCR assay. The multiplex PCR relied on a mix of 60 forward primers for TCR Vbeta segments and 13 reverse primers for TCR Jbeta segments. Amplification of the CDR3 region of rearranged TCR beta genes was performed with a multiplex PCR assay on genomic DNA. The Illumina HiSeq System was used to sequence the amplified TCR beta libraries as 87-base-pair reads. The authors' pipeline ran thus. Across the roughly 700 repertoires, a later analysis counted about 81 million unique TCR beta chains, roughly 11 million of which were shared by at least two donors. A nearest-neighbor algorithm error-corrected the raw reads and collapsed the reads into unique sequences, merging closely related sequences to remove PCR and sequencing errors. To assign V, D and J gene segments, CDR3 sequences were aligned to IMGT reference sequences. For a sequence to be retained, a match of at least six nucleotides was required to both a V gene segment and a J gene segment. Rearrangements were classified as productive when the CDR3 lacked stop codons and remained in frame with V and J, and all other rearrangements were classified as non-productive. Following IMGT convention, CDR3 was defined as the stretch from the second conserved V-encoded cysteine to the conserved J-encoded phenylalanine. Sequences without an unambiguous match to a single V gene segment were excluded from the earlier analysis of about 600 of the donors. An earlier analysis of a few hundred of the donors classified V segments as functional when productive rearrangements were above 56.7% and as segregating when the standard deviation between donors was above 5%. A statistical classification framework was built for diagnosing cytomegalovirus status from the catalog of TCR beta chain sequences. In a later analysis, V and J genes were assigned by comparing TCR nucleotide sequences against IMGT/GENE-DB human TR gene sequences. The TCRdist pipeline was used in a later analysis to assign CDR3 sequences and most-parsimonious VDJ recombination scenarios. In a later analysis, every TCR beta chain was defined by the combination of its CDR3 amino acid sequence and its V-gene family, and reads without a unique V-gene family were dropped. As a way to deal with suspected cross-contamination and a sequencing artifact, a later analysis dropped 640 or so nucleotide sequences that were highly shared and had low generation probability. In a later analysis, a clonal expansion index for each public chain was calculated from normalized within-repertoire ranks of inferred template counts. In a later analysis, generation probabilities were computed using a VDJ recombination model fitted to out-of-frame rearrangements, and the results were checked against IGoR. In a later analysis, hypergeometric tests were used to score TCR-TCR, TCR-HLA and TCR-CMV co-occurrence, with a repertoire-size bias correction applied to TCR pairs. False discovery rates were estimated in a later analysis by permuting HLA or CMV assignments 20 times. A later analysis grouped co-occurring TCRs with DBSCAN, adding TCRdist sequence similarity when clustering within HLA-allele-positive subsets. Co-occurrence clustering excluded repertoires with fewer than 30,000 or more than 120,000 public chains, plus five with anomalous nucleotide sharing. Not all clones reach the TCRdb copy of this immuneACCESS table, which keeps in-frame sequences only. Checked studies attribute under half of the gap to unresolved V genes and leave the rest unexplained. The V and J calls and clone size are taken from that table; D and trimming were inferred from the DNA. The sample table records fewer than 25,000 clones; about 80% of these occur just once. The ten most abundant clones make up about 21% of the sample.

Points the paper makes about the study in general: Linkage disequilibrium might explain the correlated functional status among segregating V segments, but an unknown experimental factor could not be excluded. When HLA alleles, especially DR and DQ, strongly co-occurred, attributing TCR associations to individual alleles was difficult. Most CMV-associated TCR beta chains appeared to be HLA-restricted in a later analysis, and the HLA associations seemed to be driven largely by CMV exposure. In a later genetic analysis, a missense DCLRE1C variant was associated with V-gene and J-gene trimming of TCR beta chains, and the association was replicated in an independent cohort. In a later analysis, several top co-occurrence clusters were reported to appear linked to parvovirus B19, influenza, CMV and Epstein-Barr virus. Because the 87-base-pair reads could not distinguish some IMGT-functional V segments, including TRBV6-2 and TRBV6-3, those segments were excluded. A cluster of highly shared sequence variants was judged likely to represent a technical artifact of the sequencing pipeline. Compared with the approximately 720-donor mean, donors in an Asian-associated ancestry cluster had fewer N-insertions in productive TCRs, according to a later genetic analysis. The earlier analysis of about 600 of the donors excluded 15 to 20 rarely observed V segments, including chromosome 9 orphons, because counts were too low. CMV serostatus was the only immune exposure information available for the cohort. In both the original and validation cohorts, the classifier was reported to diagnose cytomegalovirus status with high specificity and sensitivity. Because HLA typing was missing for some donors at each locus, association tests included only the typed subset. A total of 150 to 200 TCR beta chains were listed by the study as associated with cytomegalovirus. Roughly uniform sequencing depth across donors was assumed in presence/absence analyses, although this assumption may not hold. While some public TCRs were present in many individuals, most TCR sequences turned up only very rarely across donors. In a later analysis, the rate of TCR association differed among HLA loci, with DRB1 alleles having the most associated TCRs and HLA-C alleles having the fewest. A later analysis associated 15,000 to 20,000 TCR beta sequences with specific HLA alleles at a false discovery rate of 0.05. According to the authors, the approach could potentially be generalized to other disease states and immunological phenotypes. This cohort had only TCR beta chains sequenced, and the lack of alpha or paired-chain data limited which features could be detected. A later analysis found that HLA-associated TCR beta chains were more clonally expanded and had lower generation probabilities than equally common non-associated chains. Broadly in line with IMGT annotations, most TCR beta V segments showed up in productive rearrangements about 87% or about 30% of the time in an earlier analysis of around 550 of the donors. A few of the identified cytomegalovirus-associated TCR beta chains were confirmed in vitro to be specific for cytomegalovirus antigens. A further reported finding was that TCR beta sequences accurately predicted the HLA-A and HLA-B alleles for most subjects in the first cohort.

In total, 600 or so healthy bone marrow donors made up the cohort. At the time of sampling, every cohort member was nominally healthy, though immune exposures that went unrecorded were likely present. Of the 610 or so cohort members, 250 to 300 had positive CMV serostatus and fewer than 450 had negative CMV serostatus, and CMV serostatus was not recorded for the donor. Every donor gave a peripheral blood sample, and the peripheral blood mononuclear cells from that sample were used for TCR beta sequencing. The Qiagen DNeasy Blood Extraction Kit was used to extract genomic DNA from the blood cell samples.

The V and J genes are TRBV5-6 and TRBJ2-3, with a weak D call of TRBD2 (7 bases match). This clonotype originated in a human donor in good health. Sequencing was performed on PBMCs. Read as DNA, the sequence is TGTGCCAGCAGCCCCCGGGGTTGGGGGGGGCAGCAAGATACGCAGTATTTT. This encodes CASSPRGWGGQQDTQYF.